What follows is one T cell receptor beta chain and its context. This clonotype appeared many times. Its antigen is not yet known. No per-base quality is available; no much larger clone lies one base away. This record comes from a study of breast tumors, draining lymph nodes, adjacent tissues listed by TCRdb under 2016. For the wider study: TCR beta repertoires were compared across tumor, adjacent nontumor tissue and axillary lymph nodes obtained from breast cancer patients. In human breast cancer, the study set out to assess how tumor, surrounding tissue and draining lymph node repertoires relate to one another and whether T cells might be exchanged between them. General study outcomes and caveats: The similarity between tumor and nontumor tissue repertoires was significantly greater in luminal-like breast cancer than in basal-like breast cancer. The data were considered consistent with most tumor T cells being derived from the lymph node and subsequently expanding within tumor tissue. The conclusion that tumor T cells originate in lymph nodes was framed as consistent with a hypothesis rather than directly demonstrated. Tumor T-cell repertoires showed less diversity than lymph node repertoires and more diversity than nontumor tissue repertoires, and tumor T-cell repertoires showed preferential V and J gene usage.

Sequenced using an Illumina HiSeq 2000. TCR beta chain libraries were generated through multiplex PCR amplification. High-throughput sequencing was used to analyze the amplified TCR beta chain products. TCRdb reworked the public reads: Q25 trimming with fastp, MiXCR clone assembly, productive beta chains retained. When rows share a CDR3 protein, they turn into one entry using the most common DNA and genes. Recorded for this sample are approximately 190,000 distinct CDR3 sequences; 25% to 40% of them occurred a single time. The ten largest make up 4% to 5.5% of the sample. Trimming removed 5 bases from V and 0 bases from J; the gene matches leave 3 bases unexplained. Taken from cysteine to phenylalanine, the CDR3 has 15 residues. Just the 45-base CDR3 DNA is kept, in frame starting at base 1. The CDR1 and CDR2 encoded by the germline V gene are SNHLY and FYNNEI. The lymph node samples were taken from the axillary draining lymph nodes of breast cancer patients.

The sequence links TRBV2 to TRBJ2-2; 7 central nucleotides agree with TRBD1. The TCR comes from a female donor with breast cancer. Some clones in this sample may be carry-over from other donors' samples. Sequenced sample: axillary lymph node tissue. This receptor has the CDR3 CASSTTGSNTGELFF. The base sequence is TGTGCCAGCAGTACGACAGGGTCGAACACCGGGGAGCTGTTTTTT.